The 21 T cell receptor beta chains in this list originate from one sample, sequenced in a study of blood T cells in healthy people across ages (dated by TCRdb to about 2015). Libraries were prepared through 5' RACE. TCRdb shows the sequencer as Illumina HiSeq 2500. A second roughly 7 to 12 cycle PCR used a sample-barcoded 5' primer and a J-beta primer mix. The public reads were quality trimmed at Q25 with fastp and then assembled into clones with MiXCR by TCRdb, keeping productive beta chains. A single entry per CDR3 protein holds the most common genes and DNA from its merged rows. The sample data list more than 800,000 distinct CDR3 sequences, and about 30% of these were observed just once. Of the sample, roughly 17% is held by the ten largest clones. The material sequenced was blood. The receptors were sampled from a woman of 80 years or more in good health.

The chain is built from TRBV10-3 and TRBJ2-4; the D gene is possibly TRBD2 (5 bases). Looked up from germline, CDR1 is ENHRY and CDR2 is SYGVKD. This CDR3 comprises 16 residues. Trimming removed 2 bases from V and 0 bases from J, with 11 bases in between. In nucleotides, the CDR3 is TGTGCCATCAGTGAGGGACTCGAGGCAGCCAAAAACATTCAGTACTTC. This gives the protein CAISEGLEAAKNIQYF.

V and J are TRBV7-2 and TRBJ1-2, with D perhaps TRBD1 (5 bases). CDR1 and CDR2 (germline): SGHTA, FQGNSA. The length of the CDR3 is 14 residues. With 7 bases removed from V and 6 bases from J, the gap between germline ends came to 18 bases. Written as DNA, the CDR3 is TGTGCCAGCACCATTGGCGTACAGGTTAATGGCTACACCTTC. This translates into CASTIGVQVNGYTF. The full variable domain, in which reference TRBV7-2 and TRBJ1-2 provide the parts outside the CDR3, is GAGVSQSPSNKVTEKGKDVELRCDPISGHTALYWYRQSLGQGLEFLIYFQGNSAPDKSGLPSDRFSAERTGGSVSTLTIQRTQQEDSAVYLCASTIGVQVNGYTFGSGTRLTVV.

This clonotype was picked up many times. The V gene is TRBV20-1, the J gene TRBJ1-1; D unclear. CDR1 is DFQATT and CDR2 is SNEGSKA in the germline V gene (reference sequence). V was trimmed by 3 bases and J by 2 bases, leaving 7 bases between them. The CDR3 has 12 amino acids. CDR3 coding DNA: TGCAGTGCTAGGGTTGAAAACACTGAAGCTTTCTTT. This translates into CSARVENTEAFF.

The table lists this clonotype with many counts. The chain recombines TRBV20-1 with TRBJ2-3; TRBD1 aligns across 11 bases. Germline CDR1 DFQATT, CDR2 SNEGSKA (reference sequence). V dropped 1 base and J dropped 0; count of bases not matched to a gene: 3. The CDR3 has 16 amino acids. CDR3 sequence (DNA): TGCAGTGCTAGAGGGACAGGGGGCAAAAGCACAGATACGCAGTATTTT. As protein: CSARGTGGKSTDTQYF.

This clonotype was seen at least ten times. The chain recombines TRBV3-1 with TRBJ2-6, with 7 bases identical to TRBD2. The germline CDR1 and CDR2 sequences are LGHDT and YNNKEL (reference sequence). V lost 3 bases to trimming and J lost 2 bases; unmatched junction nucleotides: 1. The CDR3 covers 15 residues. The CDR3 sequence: CASSQGTTGANVLTF. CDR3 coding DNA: TGTGCCAGCAGCCAGGGGACTACTGGGGCCAACGTCCTGACTTTC.

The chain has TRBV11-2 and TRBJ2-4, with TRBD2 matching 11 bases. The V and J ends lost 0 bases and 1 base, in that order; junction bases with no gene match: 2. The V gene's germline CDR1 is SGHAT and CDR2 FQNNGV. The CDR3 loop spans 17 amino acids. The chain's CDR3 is CASSLDPSGGAKNIQYF. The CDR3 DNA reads TGTGCCAGCAGCTTAGACCCTAGCGGGGGGGCCAAAAACATTCAGTACTTC.

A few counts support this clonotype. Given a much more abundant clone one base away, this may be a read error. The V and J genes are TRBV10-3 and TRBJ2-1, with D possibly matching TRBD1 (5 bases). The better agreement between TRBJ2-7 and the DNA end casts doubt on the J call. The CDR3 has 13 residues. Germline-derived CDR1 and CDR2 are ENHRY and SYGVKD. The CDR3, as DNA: TGTGCCATCAGTAAGACAGAATACAATGAGCAGTACTTC. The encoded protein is CAISKTEYNEQYF.

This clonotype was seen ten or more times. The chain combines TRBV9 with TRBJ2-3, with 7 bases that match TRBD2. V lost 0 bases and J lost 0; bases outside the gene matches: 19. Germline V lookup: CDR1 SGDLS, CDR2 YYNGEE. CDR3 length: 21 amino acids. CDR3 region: CASSVGSSPKLAHPSTDTQYF. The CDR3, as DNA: TGTGCCAGCAGCGTAGGTTCCTCCCCCAAACTAGCGCACCCTAGCACAGATACGCAGTATTTT. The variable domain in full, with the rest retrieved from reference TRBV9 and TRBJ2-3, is DSGVTQTPKHLITATGQRVTLRCSPRSGDLSVYWYQQSLDQGLQFLIQYYNGEERAKGNILERFSAQQFPDLHSELNLSSLELGDSALYFCASSVGSSPKLAHPSTDTQYFGPGTRLTVL.

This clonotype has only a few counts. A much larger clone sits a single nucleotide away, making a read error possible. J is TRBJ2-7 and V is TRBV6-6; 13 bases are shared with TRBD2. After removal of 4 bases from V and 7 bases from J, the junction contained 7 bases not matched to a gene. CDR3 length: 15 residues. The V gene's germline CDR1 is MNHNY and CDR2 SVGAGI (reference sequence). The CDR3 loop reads CASSSLAGGFNEQYF. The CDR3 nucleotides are TGTGCCAGCAGTTCACTAGCGGGGGGGTTTAATGAGCAGTACTTC.

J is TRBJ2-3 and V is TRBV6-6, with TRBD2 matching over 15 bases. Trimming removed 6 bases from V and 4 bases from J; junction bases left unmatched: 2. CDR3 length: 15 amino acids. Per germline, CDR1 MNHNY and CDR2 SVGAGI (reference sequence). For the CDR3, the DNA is TGTGCCAGCAGCGGGACTAGCGGGGGGTCAGATACGCAGTATTTT. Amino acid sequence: CASSGTSGGSDTQYF.

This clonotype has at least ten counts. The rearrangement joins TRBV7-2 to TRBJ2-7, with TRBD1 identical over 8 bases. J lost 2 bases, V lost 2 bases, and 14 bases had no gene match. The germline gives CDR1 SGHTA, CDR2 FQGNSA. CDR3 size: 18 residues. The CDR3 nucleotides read TGTGCCAGCAGCTTAACCAGACTCCGGGACAGGTCCCCCTACGAGCAGTACTTC. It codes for CASSLTRLRDRSPYEQYF.

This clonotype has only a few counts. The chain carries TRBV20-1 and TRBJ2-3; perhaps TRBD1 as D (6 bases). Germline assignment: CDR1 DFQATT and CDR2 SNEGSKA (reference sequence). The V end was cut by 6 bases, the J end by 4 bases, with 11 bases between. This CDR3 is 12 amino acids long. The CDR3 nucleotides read TGCAGTGCGGACAGCCCGTCAGATACGCAGTATTTT. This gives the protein CSADSPSDTQYF.

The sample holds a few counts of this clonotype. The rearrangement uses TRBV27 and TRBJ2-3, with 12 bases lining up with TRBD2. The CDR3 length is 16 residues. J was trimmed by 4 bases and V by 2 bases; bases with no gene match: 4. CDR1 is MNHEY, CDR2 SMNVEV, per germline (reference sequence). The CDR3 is CASSLVSSGGADTQYF. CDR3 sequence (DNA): TGTGCCAGCAGTTTAGTCTCTAGCGGGGGGGCAGATACGCAGTATTTT.

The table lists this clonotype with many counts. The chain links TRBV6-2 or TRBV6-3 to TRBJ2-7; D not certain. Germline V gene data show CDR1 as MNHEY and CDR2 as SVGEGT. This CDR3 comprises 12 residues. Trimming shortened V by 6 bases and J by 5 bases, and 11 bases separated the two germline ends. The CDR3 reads CASRRQEDEQYF. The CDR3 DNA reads TGTGCCAGCAGGAGACAAGAGGACGAGCAGTACTTC.

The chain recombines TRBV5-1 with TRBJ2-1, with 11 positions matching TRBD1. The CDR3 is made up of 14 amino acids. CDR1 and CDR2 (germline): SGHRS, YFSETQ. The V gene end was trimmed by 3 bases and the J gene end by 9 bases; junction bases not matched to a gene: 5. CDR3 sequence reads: CASSYRDRGVEQFF. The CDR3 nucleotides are TGCGCCAGCAGCTACCGGGACAGGGGGGTTGAGCAGTTCTTC.

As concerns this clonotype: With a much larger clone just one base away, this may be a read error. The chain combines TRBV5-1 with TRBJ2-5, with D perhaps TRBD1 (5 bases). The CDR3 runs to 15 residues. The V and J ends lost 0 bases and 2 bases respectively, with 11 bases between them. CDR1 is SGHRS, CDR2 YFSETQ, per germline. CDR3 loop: CASSLVQVAQETQYF. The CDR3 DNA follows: TGCGCCAGCAGCTTGGTACAGGTCGCTCAAGAGACCCAGTACTTC.

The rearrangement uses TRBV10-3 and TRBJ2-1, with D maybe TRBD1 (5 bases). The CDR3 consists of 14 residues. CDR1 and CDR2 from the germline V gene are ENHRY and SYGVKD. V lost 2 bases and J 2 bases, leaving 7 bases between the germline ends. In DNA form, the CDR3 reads TGTGCCATCAGTGAGCCGACAGCCTACAATGAGCAGTTCTTC. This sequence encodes CAISEPTAYNEQFF.

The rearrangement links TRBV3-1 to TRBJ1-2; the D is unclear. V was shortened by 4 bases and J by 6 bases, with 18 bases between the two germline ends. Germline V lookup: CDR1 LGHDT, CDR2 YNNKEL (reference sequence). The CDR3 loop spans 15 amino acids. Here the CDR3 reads CASSRFSGPLDGYTF. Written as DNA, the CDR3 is TGTGCCAGCAGCCGATTTTCCGGGCCCCTCGATGGCTACACCTTC.

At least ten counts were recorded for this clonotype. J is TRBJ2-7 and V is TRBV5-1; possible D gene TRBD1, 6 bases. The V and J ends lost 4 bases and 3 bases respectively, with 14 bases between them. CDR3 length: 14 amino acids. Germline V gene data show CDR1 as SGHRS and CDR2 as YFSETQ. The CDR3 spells CASSTDRRSYEQYF. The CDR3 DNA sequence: TGCGCCAGCAGCACCGACAGGAGGAGCTACGAGCAGTACTTC.

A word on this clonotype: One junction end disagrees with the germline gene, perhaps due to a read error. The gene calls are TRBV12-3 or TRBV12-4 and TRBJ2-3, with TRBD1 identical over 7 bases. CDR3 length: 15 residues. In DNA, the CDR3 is TGTGCCAGCATCAAACAGGGGTTTGGCACAGATACGGAGTATTTT. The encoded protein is CASIKQGFGTDTEYF.

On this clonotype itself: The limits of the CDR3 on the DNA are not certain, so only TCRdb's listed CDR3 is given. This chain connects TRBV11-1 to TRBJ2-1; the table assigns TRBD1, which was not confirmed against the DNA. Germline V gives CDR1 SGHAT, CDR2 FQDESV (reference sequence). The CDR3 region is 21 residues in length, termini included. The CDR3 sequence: CASSFYICSARGLGISDEQFF.